A selection of T cell receptor beta chains follows, all from one sample in a study of T cells in Graves' hyperthyroidism and ophthalmopathy. TCRdb reprocessed the multiplex PCR reads with MiXCR, giving one entry per CDR3 protein. The top ten hold roughly 7.5% of the sample, which has some 300,000 distinct CDR3 sequences, about 14% seen once. The specimen was blood. Receptor source: a woman in her thirties with Graves' hyperthyroidism that later progressed to Graves' ophthalmopathy. CDR3s leave out the opening cysteine and the closing phenylalanine or tryptophan.

TRBV2	TRBJ2-1	ASSGNRYNEQF
TRBV24-1	TRBJ1-5	APWTFNQPQH
TRBV28	TRBJ1-2	ASTGGWEDYGYT
TRBV7-3	TRBJ2-1	ASTEGGRAGNEQF
TRBV30	TRBJ1-1	AWSVGQTYTEAF
TRBV6-2/TRBV6-3	TRBJ2-5	ASSSTGQGARGDFRTQY
TRBV15	TRBJ1-2	ATSREGVNYGYT
TRBV6-1	TRBJ1-4	ASSDREGEKLF
TRBV10-3	TRBJ1-1	AIAVEGGTEAF
TRBV12-3/TRBV12-4	TRBJ2-5	ASSYVQETQY
TRBV20-1	TRBJ1-2	SARVPVPTIGYT
TRBV11-2	TRBJ2-2	ASSLVEGFKLF
TRBV10-3	TRBJ2-5	AISKTEFRQETQY
TRBV20-1	TRBJ2-7	SARLEWGNYEQY
TRBV4-2	TRBJ2-7	ASSQDIAGRTYEQY
TRBV24-1	TRBJ2-1	ATSDTDGRYNEQF
TRBV27	TRBJ2-7	ASSLAGGGYEQY
TRBV4-1	TRBJ2-1	ASSQAGRGGSPHEQF
TRBV6-5	TRBJ1-2	ASSYSLLAHYGYT
TRBV6-2/TRBV6-3	TRBJ2-1	ASVQSGLNYNEQF
TRBV7-2	TRBJ2-3	ASSLVAGFTDDTQY
TRBV7-3	TRBJ2-3	ASSSGQGSADTQY
TRBV2	TRBJ2-1	ASSEAAGGYNEQF
TRBV20-1	TRBJ2-5	SARVPAGGETQY
TRBV5-1	TRBJ2-5	ASSPGRGGQETQY
TRBV28	TRBJ1-2	ASRRQNYGYT
TRBV10-3	TRBJ1-2	AISQGWRYT
TRBV30	TRBJ2-7	AWSPPFDRPYEQY
TRBV12-3/TRBV12-4	TRBJ1-6	ASSFEGGRSPLH
TRBV6-1	TRBJ1-4	ASSASGTINEKLF
TRBV7-3	TRBJ1-1	ASSSGQGVRNTEAF
TRBV5-8	TRBJ2-1	ATPSAGPGLYNEQF
TRBV6-5	TRBJ1-1	ASSYLGHEAF
TRBV11-2	TRBJ1-2	ASSPYRGADVEYGYT
TRBV19	TRBJ1-1	ASTWDTAGTEAF
TRBV4-3	TRBJ2-1	ASSQDPGGYNEQF
TRBV28	TRBJ2-7	ASSKGMSYREQY
TRBV12-3/TRBV12-4	TRBJ2-3	ASSLRAGTTDTQY
TRBV19	TRBJ2-7	ASSFSAGGLDEQY